A selection of T cell receptor beta chains follows, all from one sample in a study of blood T cell repertoires in COVID-19. The protocol was immunoSEQ multiplex PCR, while the TCRdb copy is restricted to in-frame clones and leaves out a portion. There are 200,000 to 300,000 clones in the sample; approximately 85% occur only once, and less than 6.5% lies in the top ten. Sequenced input: peripheral blood. These receptors all come from a man over 45 with COVID-19, enrolled during active disease. The CDR3 runs from the conserved cysteine through the conserved F or W. Fields, in order: D gene, J gene, V gene, CDR3 protein. D genes are given only for firm matches.

TRBD1,TRBJ2-7,TRBV19,CASSHWGQGLTYEQYF
-,TRBJ1-2,TRBV6-1,CASSEATGLGYTF
-,TRBJ1-5,TRBV4-3,CASSQDTGRGNQPQHF
TRBD1,TRBJ2-7,TRBV5-1,CASSRTGENYEQYF
-,TRBJ1-2,TRBV7-2,CASSLMTANYGYTF
-,TRBJ2-3,TRBV12-3/TRBV12-4,CASYRGDTQYF
-,TRBJ1-2,TRBV24-1,CATRDKDFYGYTF
-,TRBJ1-1,TRBV12-3/TRBV12-4,CASSFAGGSEAFF
TRBD1,TRBJ2-7,TRBV14,CATSGQTFSEQYF
-,TRBJ2-3,TRBV7-6,CASSFFEGPSTDTQYF
-,TRBJ1-6,TRBV30,CAWSRQEGSPLHF
TRBD1,TRBJ1-2,TRBV28,CASSLLGDSYGYTF
TRBD2,TRBJ2-1,TRBV5-8,CATLNRGGLDEQFF
TRBD1,TRBJ1-2,TRBV9,CASSVVRGDIYGYTF
TRBD1,TRBJ1-1,TRBV6-5,CASSPQGMGSAFF
-,TRBJ1-6,TRBV24-1,CATSDGQGYNSPLHF
-,TRBJ2-3,TRBV7-9,CASSRLDPDTQYF
-,TRBJ2-1,TRBV5-4,CASSPSVSGAAYNEQFF
-,TRBJ2-2,TRBV19,CASSIGPGELFF
-,TRBJ2-7,TRBV5-4,CASSPPGAYEQYF
TRBD1,TRBJ1-1,TRBV7-2,CASSVRGLNTEAFF
TRBD1,TRBJ1-1,TRBV25-1,CASRTHGQGNTEAFF
-,TRBJ2-1,TRBV19,CASSTGGRSRGNEQFF
-,TRBJ2-3,TRBV10-3,CAISDWGGSTDTQYF
-,TRBJ2-7,TRBV20-1,CSASESGPFSYEQYF
-,TRBJ1-3,TRBV11-2,CASSRLSRAWPSGNTIYF
-,TRBJ2-1,TRBV7-9,CAYEWSSYNEQFF
-,TRBJ1-4,TRBV5-5,CASSLAGINEKLFF
-,TRBJ1-2,TRBV9,CASSRNTSPYGYTF
-,TRBJ2-1,TRBV3-1/TRBV3-2,CASSQVYLASSYNEQFF
TRBD1,TRBJ2-2,TRBV27,CASSFTGGNTGELFF
-,TRBJ2-1,TRBV5-3,CARSILLAFHFNEQFF
-,TRBJ2-3,TRBV30,CAWSGGQLGTDTQYF
TRBD2,TRBJ2-3,TRBV5-6,CASSSGTSGVDTQYF
-,TRBJ2-5,TRBV12-3/TRBV12-4,CASSLASRETQYF
-,TRBJ1-4,TRBV28,CASSSTGSNEKLFF
TRBD1,TRBJ1-2,TRBV24-1,CATSDWDSEYGYTF
-,TRBJ2-3,TRBV6-2/TRBV6-3,CASSYRGTDTQYF